What follows are 18 T cell receptor beta chains derived from one specimen sequenced in a study of T cell repertoires in cytomegalovirus infection. Antigens for these TCRs are unknown. TCRdb reanalysed the reads using MiXCR and keeps one entry per CDR3 protein. The sample lists about 37,000 distinct CDR3 sequences; less than 60% were seen once. Sequences were derived from CD8+ T cells from cultured PBMCs, sampled from culture after CMV antigen stimulation. These receptors were obtained from a human donor in good health (CMV status not recorded). Some clones in this sample may be carry-over from other donors' samples.

This clonotype was detected only a few times. The rearrangement joins TRBV7-2 to TRBJ2-7; 7 bases align to TRBD1. The germline CDR1 and CDR2 sequences are SGHTA and FQGNSA. The CDR3 spans 14 residues. The ends lost 4 bases at V and 4 bases at J; junction bases unmatched: 7. This CDR3 is CASSYRDRNYEQYF. DNA of the CDR3: TGTGCCAGCAGCTACCGGGACAGAAATTACGAGCAGTACTTC.

The genes are TRBV7-6 and TRBJ2-1; 10 bases match TRBD2. The CDR3 consists of 16 residues. Germline V CDR1 and CDR2: SGHVS, FNYEAQ. With 5 bases clipped from V and 6 bases from J, the junction kept 10 bases outside the gene matches. The CDR3 protein is CASSRWTSGRPNEQFF. Here the CDR3 DNA reads TGTGCCAGCAGCCGTTGGACTAGCGGCCGACCCAATGAGCAGTTCTTC. The entire variable domain, with the rest obtained from reference TRBV7-6 and TRBJ2-1, is as follows: GAGVSQSPRYKVTKRGQDVALRCDPISGHVSLYWYRQALGQGPEFLTYFNYEAQQDKSGLPNDRFSAERPEGSISTLTIQRTEQRDSAMYRCASSRWTSGRPNEQFFGPGTRLTVL.

The rearrangement links TRBV5-1 to TRBJ1-2; D uncertain. Germline V CDR1 and CDR2: SGHRS, YFSETQ. The V end was cut by 3 bases, the J end by 2 bases, with 11 bases between. The CDR3 is 14 residues long. The CDR3, as DNA: TGCGCCAGCAGCTCAAGTACAGCAAACTATGGCTACACCTTC. Translated, it gives CASSSSTANYGYTF.

CDR3 region: CASSPRDRIYEQYF. CDR3 sequence (DNA): TGTGCCAGCAGCCCACGGGACAGAATCTACGAGCAGTACTTC. The rearrangement joins TRBV7-6 to TRBJ2-7, with 7 bases that match TRBD1. CDR1 and CDR2 (germline): SGHVS, FNYEAQ. The CDR3 is 14 amino acids. V dropped 5 bases and J dropped 3; count of bases not matched to a gene: 7.

This clonotype came up a few times. This sequence joins TRBV5-1 and TRBJ2-2, with 9 bases lining up with TRBD2. V lost 0 bases and J lost 2; bases outside the gene matches: 5. Per the germline V gene, CDR1 is SGHRS and CDR2 is YFSETQ. The CDR3 length is 17 residues. CDR3 loop: CASSLVGLAANTGELFF. Here the CDR3 DNA reads TGCGCCAGCAGCTTGGTGGGACTAGCAGCTAACACCGGGGAGCTGTTTTTT.

This clonotype was seen a few times. The chain employs TRBV20-1 and TRBJ2-5; D is tentatively TRBD1 or TRBD2 (6 bases each). CDR3 length: 14 residues. Germline lookup yields CDR1 DFQATT and CDR2 SNEGSKA (reference sequence). Between the trimmed V and J ends, which lost 2 bases and 4 bases, there was a span of 14 bases. CDR3 sequence: CSARRDKGGETQYF. The CDR3 nucleotides read TGCAGTGCTAGACGGGACAAGGGAGGAGAGACCCAGTACTTC.

This clonotype was recorded a few times. A junction boundary mismatches the germline segment, possibly from a read error. The chain employs TRBV7-6 and TRBJ2-1; 9 bases line up with TRBD2. CDR3 length equals 15 residues. Germline assignment: CDR1 SGHVS and CDR2 FNYEAQ. DNA of the CDR3: TGTGCCAGCAGCTTAGTGCGGGGGGGCCCAGGTGAGAAGTTCTTC. This codes for CASSLVRGGPGEKFF.

This clonotype showed up just a few times. V usage is TRBV10-3 and J usage is TRBJ2-7, with TRBD1 identical over 8 bases. The CDR3 sequence is 17 residues long. Germline CDR1 reads ENHRY; CDR2 reads SYGVKD. V lost 0 bases to trimming and J lost 0 bases; unmatched junction nucleotides: 7. CDR3 DNA sequence: TGTGCCATCAGTGAGTCAAGACAGGGGTTGGACTCCTACGAGCAGTACTTC. It encodes CAISESRQGLDSYEQYF.

This clonotype occurred many times. This chain connects TRBV28 to TRBJ2-5; D remains ambiguous. The CDR3 consists of 20 residues. Germline V gene data show CDR1 as MDHEN and CDR2 as SYDVKM. V was trimmed by 2 bases and J by 1 base, leaving 26 bases between them. CDR3 loop: CASSLPLPGADPTLQETQYF. In DNA, the CDR3 is TGTGCCAGCAGTTTACCCCTCCCCGGCGCAGACCCGACCCTCCAAGAGACCCAGTACTTC.

This clonotype showed up just a few times. CDR3 in amino acids: CASSFSAGGTEAFF. The CDR3 DNA reads as TGTGCCAGCAGCTTTTCCGCAGGGGGCACTGAAGCTTTCTTT. V gene TRBV7-8 combines with J gene TRBJ1-1; TRBD1 matches 7 bases. CDR3 length equals 14 residues. Germline V gives CDR1 SGHVS, CDR2 FQNEAQ. The J segment lost 4 bases and the V segment lost 3 bases, leaving 5 bases of the junction unmatched.

This chain joins TRBV7-2 and TRBJ2-7; 7 bases match TRBD2. Germline CDR1 is SGHTA and CDR2 is FQGNSA. Germline trimming cut 2 bases from V and 2 bases from J; bases unmatched to any gene: 15. This CDR3 is built from 18 residues. CDR3 loop: CASSLTPPLAEGPYEQYF. The CDR3 DNA sequence: TGTGCCAGCAGCTTAACCCCCCCTCTAGCGGAGGGCCCCTACGAGCAGTACTTC.

The chain couples TRBV7-9 to TRBJ2-1; no clear D. CDR3 length: 14 residues. V shed 6 bases and J shed 0 bases, with 9 bases lying between them. CDR1 and CDR2 (germline): SEHNR, FQNEAQ (reference sequence). CDR3 nucleotide sequence: TGTGCCAGCAGTAACTCCAGCTCCTACAATGAGCAGTTCTTC. Residues: CASSNSSSYNEQFF.

The J gene is TRBJ2-3, the V gene TRBV7-3, with 8 bases aligning to TRBD2. Germline CDR1 and CDR2: SGHTA and FQGTGA. The trim removed 2 bases at V and 2 bases at J, leaving 3 bases unmatched. The CDR3 covers 15 residues. As DNA, the CDR3 is TGTGCCAGCAGCTTAGGCGGGGGGCCCACAGATACGCAGTATTTT. Protein: CASSLGGGPTDTQYF.

This clonotype showed up many times. CDR3: CSVEDLEGGYGETQYF. The CDR3 DNA reads TGCAGCGTTGAAGATCTCGAGGGAGGGTACGGGGAGACCCAGTACTTC. The gene calls are TRBV29-1 and TRBJ2-5; 7 bases line up with TRBD2. After removal of 0 bases from V and 5 bases from J, the junction contained 12 bases not matched to a gene. The CDR3 length is 16 residues. Germline lookup yields CDR1 SQVTM and CDR2 ANQGSEA.

This clonotype was recorded only once. This rearrangement joins TRBV7-2 to TRBJ1-5; D is unclear. Germline V gives CDR1 SGHTA, CDR2 FQGNSA. V was cut by 5 bases and J by 8 bases, with 10 bases left in between. This CDR3 has 12 residues. The CDR3 bases are TGTGCCAGCAGCCCCACGGGGAAGCCCCAGCATTTT. Translating gives CASSPTGKPQHF.

The V gene is TRBV19, the J gene TRBJ2-5, with D tentatively TRBD1 (5 bases). Germline V gene sequence: CDR1 LNHDA, CDR2 SQIVND (reference sequence). The CDR3 totals 14 residues. The V and J ends lost 6 bases and 2 bases respectively, with 13 bases between them. CDR3 coding DNA: TGTGCCAGTAGAGGGGCGTTCGGGCAAGAGACCCAGTACTTC. Translation gives CASRGAFGQETQYF.

CDR3 coding DNA: TGTGCCAGCAGCTTAGGACAGGGCGACAATCAGCCCCAGCATTTT. It translates to CASSLGQGDNQPQHF. This sequence joins TRBV7-4 and TRBJ1-5, with TRBD1 matching 7 bases. Per the germline V gene, CDR1 is SGHVT and CDR2 is SQSDAQ. The V gene end was trimmed by 1 base and the J gene end by 3 bases; junction bases not matched to a gene: 3. CDR3 length equals 15 residues.

The chain has TRBV7-6 and TRBJ1-1; D remains unclear. The CDR3 is made up of 14 amino acids. Trimming pared 1 base from V and 1 base from J, leaving 7 bases between. CDR1 is SGHVS and CDR2 is FNYEAQ in the germline V gene. The CDR3 spells CASSLVKGNTEAFF. CDR3 nucleotide sequence: TGTGCCAGCAGCTTAGTAAAGGGGAACACTGAAGCTTTCTTT. The full variable domain, in which reference TRBV7-6 and TRBJ1-1 provide the parts outside the CDR3, is GAGVSQSPRYKVTKRGQDVALRCDPISGHVSLYWYRQALGQGPEFLTYFNYEAQQDKSGLPNDRFSAERPEGSISTLTIQRTEQRDSAMYRCASSLVKGNTEAFFGQGTRLTVV.